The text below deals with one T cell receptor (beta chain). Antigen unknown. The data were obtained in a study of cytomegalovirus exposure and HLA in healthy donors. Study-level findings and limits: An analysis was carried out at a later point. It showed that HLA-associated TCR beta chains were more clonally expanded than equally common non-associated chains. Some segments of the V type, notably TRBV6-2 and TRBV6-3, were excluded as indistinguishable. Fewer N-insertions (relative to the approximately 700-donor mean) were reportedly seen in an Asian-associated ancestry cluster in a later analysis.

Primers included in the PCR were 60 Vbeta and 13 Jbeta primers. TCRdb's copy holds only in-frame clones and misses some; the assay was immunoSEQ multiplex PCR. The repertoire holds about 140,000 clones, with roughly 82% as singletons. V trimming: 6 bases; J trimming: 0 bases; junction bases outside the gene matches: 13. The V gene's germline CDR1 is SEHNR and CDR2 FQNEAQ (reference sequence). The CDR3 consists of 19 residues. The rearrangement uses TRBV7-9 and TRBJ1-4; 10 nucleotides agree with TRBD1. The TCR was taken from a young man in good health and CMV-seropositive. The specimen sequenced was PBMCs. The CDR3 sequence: CASSEGQGTGGSTNEKLFF. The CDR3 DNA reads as TGTGCCAGCAGTGAGGGACAGGGGACTGGCGGTTCAACTAATGAAAAACTGTTTTTT. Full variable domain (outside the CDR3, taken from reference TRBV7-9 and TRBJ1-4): DTGVSQNPRHKITKRGQNVTFRCDPISEHNRLYWYRQTLGQGPEFLTYFQNEAQLEKSRLLSDRFSAERPKGSFSTLEIQRTEQGDSAMYLCASSEGQGTGGSTNEKLFFGSGTQLSVL.